This paragraph reports one T cell receptor (beta chain). The data originate from a study of blood T cell repertoires in COVID-19. As for the study in general: The study drew acute and convalescent COVID-19 samples from the United States, Italy and Spain. T cells, B-cell-depleted T cells, or PBMCs supplied cDNA or gDNA.

The CDR3 runs to 12 residues. V dropped 7 bases and J dropped 5; count of bases not matched to a gene: 7. Per the germline V gene, CDR1 is SQVTM and CDR2 is ANQGSEA. In the source study's methods: Amplifying reference gene primers gave estimates of nucleated cell counts. The data were produced by immunoSEQ multiplex PCR, yet TCRdb's version contains in-frame clones alone and is incomplete. V, J and clone size are taken as reported in that table, and D and trimming were inferred from the DNA itself. The sample has roughly 180,000 clones, about 85% seen once. The receptor was isolated from a man aged 60-69 years who had recovered from COVID-19. The chain couples TRBV29-1 to TRBJ2-7; 8 nucleotides align to TRBD1. Material for sequencing was peripheral blood. In nucleotides, the CDR3 is TGCAGCGCCGCCCGGACAGGGAACGAGCAGTACTTC. As protein: CSAARTGNEQYF.